The present TCR beta chain was sequenced within a study of identical twins. TCRdb used MiXCR to reprocess the 5' RACE reads, holding one entry per CDR3 protein. Among around 240,000 distinct CDR3 sequences listed, roughly a tenth were seen once. The CDR3 spans 15 residues. Germline V gives CDR1 MNHNS, CDR2 SASEGT. The germline V and J ends were trimmed by 6 bases and 0 bases, with 13 bases remaining between them. This TCR was sampled from a man over 45 in good health. Material for sequencing was memory T cells sorted from blood. This sequence joins TRBV6-1 and TRBJ2-3, with D possibly TRBD1 on 5 matching bases. DNA of the CDR3: TGTGCCAGCAGGTCTGCGACAGATAGCACAGATACGCAGTATTTT. It specifies CASRSATDSTDTQYF.